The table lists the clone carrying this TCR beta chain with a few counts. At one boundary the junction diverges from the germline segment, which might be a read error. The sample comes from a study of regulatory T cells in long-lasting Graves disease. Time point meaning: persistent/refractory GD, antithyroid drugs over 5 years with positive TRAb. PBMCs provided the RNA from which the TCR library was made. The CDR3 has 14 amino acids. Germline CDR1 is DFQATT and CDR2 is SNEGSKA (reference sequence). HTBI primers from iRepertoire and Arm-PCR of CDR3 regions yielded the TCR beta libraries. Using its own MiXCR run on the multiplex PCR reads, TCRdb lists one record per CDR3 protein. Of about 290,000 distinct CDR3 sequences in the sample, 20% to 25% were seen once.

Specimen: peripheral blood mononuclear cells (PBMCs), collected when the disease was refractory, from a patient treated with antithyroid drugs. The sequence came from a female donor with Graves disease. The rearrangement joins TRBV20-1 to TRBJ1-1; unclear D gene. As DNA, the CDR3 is TGCAGTGCTAGAGATCCCGGAACGAACACTGAAACTTTCTTT. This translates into CSARDPGTNTETFF.